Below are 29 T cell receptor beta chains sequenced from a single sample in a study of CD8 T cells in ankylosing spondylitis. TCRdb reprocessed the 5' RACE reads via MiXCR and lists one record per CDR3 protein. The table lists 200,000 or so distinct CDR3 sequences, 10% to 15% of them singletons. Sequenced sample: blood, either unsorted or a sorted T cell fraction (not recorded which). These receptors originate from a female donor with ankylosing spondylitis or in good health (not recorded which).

The CDR3, as DNA: TGCAGTGCTTCCGACGGACGGAACACTGAAGCTTTCTTT. It codes for CSASDGRNTEAFF. This sequence joins TRBV20-1 and TRBJ1-1; D is unresolved. Germline V gene lookup returns CDR1 DFQATT and CDR2 SNEGSKA (reference sequence). V was trimmed by 5 bases and J by 1 base, leaving 11 bases between them. The CDR3 is 13 amino acids.

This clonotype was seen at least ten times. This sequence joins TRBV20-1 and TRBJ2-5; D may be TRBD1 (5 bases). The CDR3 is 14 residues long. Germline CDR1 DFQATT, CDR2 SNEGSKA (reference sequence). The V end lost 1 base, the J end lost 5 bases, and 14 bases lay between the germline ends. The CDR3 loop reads CSARGGAELETQYF. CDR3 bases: TGCAGTGCTAGAGGGGGCGCGGAGTTGGAGACCCAGTACTTC.

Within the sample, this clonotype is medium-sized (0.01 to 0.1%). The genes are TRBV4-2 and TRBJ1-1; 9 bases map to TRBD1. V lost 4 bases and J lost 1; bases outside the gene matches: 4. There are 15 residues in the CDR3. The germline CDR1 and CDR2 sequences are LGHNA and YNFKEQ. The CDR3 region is CASSPWTGANTEAFF. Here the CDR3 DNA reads TGTGCCAGCAGCCCATGGACAGGGGCGAACACTGAAGCTTTCTTT.

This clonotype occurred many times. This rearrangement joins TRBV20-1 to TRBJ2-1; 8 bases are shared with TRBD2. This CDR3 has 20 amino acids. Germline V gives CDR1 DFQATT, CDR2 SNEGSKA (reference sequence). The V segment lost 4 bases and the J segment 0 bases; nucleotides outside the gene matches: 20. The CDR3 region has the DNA TGCAGTGCTACCAAACTCGGGACTAGAATCCCAAGAAGCTCCTACAATGAGCAGTTCTTC. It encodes CSATKLGTRIPRSSYNEQFF.

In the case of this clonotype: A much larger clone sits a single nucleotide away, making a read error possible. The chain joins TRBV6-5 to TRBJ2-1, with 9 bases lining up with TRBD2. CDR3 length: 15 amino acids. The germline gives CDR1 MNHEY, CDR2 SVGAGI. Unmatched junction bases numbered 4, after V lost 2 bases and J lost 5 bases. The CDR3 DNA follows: TGTGCCAGCAGTTACGTTGCGGGAGGGAACAATGAGCAGTTCTTC. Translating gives CASSYVAGGNNEQFF.

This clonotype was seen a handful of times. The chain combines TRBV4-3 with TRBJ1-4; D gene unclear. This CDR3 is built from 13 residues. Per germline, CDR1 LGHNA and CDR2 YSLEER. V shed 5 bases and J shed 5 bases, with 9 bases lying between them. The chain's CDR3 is CASSRARNEKLFF. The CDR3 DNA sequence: TGCGCCAGCAGCAGGGCCAGGAATGAAAAACTGTTTTTT.

CDR3: CASSLDYFDEQFF. The CDR3 DNA reads TGTGCCAGCAGCTTAGACTATTTCGATGAGCAGTTCTTC. The chain combines TRBV11-3 with TRBJ2-1; D gene ambiguous. CDR3 size: 13 residues. Germline V gives CDR1 SGHNT, CDR2 YENEEA. Trimming removed 0 bases from V and 8 bases from J, with 8 bases in between.

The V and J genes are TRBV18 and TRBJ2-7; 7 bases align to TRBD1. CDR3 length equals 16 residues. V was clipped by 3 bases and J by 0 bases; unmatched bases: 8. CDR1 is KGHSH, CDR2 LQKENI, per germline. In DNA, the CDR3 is TGTGCCAGCTCACCGGTAGAACAGGGGATCTCCTACGAGCAGTACTTC. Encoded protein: CASSPVEQGISYEQYF.

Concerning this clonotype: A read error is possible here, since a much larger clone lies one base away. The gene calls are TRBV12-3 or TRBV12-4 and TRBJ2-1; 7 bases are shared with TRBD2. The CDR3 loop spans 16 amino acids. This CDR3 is CAGSSFQRDVYNEQFF. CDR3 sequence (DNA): TGTGCCGGCAGTTCTTTCCAGCGGGACGTGTACAATGAGCAGTTCTTC.

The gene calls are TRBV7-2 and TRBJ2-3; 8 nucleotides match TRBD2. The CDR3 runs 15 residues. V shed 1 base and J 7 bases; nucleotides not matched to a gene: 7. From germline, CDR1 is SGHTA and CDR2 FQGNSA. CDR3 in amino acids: CASSLGVLAVNTQYF. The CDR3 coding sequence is TGTGCCAGCAGCTTAGGTGTACTAGCGGTGAATACGCAGTATTTT.

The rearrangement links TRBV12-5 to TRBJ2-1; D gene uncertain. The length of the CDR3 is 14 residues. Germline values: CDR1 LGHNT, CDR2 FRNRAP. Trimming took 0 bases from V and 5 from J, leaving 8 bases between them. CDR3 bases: TGTGCTAGTGGTTTGGTACCGCACAACAATGAGCAGTTCTTC. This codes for CASGLVPHNNEQFF.

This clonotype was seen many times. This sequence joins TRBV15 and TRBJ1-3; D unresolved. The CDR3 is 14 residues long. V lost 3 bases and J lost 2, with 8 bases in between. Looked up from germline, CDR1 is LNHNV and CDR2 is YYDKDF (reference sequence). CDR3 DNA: TGTGCCACCAGCAGGCATGGGGCTGGAAACACCATATATTTT. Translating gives CATSRHGAGNTIYF. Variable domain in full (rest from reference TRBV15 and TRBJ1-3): DAMVIQNPRYQVTQFGKPVTLSCSQTLNHNVMYWYQQKSSQAPKLLFHYYDKDFNNEADTPDNFQSRRPNTSFCFLDIRSPGLGDTAMYLCATSRHGAGNTIYFGEGSWLTVV.

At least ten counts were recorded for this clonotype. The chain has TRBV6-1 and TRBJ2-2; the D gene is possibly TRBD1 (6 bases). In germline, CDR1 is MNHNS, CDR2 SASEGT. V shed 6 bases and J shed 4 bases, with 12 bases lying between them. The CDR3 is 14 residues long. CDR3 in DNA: TGTGCCAGCAGACCTACAGGGTCCACCGGGGAGCTGTTTTTT. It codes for CASRPTGSTGELFF.

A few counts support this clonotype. The CDR3 sequence: CASSPPRRSEQFF. The CDR3 DNA reads as TGTGCCAGCAGCCCTCCCAGGCGTAGTGAGCAGTTCTTC. The rearrangement joins TRBV11-2 to TRBJ2-1; D ambiguous. This CDR3 comprises 13 residues. The V gene's germline CDR1 is SGHAT and CDR2 FQNNGV. Between the trimmed V and J ends, which lost 5 bases and 9 bases, there was a span of 14 bases.

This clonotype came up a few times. In DNA form, the CDR3 reads TGTGCCAGCAGTTCGACAGGGCAATATGGCTACACCTTC. This sequence encodes CASSSTGQYGYTF. V is TRBV27 and J is TRBJ1-2; 7 bases line up with TRBD1. Germline CDR1 and CDR2: MNHEY and SMNVEV (reference sequence). CDR3 length equals 13 residues. V was pared by 4 bases and J by 5 bases, with 4 bases of the junction left unmatched.

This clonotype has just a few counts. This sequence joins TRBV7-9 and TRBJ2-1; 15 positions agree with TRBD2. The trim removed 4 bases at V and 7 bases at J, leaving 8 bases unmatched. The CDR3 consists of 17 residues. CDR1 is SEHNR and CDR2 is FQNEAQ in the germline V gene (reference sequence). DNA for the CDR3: TGTGCCAGCAGCTCCCCGGGACTAGCGGGAGGACCGAATGAGCAGTTCTTC. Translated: CASSSPGLAGGPNEQFF.

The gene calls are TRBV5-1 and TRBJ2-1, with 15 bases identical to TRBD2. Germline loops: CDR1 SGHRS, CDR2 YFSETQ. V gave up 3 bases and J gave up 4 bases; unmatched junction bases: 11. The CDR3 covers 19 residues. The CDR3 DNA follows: TGCGCCAGCAGCTGGGCCCCCGGACTAGCGGGGGGGACATACAATGAGCAGTTCTTC. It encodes CASSWAPGLAGGTYNEQFF.

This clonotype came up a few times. CDR3: CASSLWGLGNQPQHF. DNA for the CDR3: TGTGCCAGCAGTTTATGGGGCCTTGGCAATCAGCCCCAGCATTTT. The chain is built from TRBV27 and TRBJ1-5; tentatively, D is TRBD1 (5 bases). V was clipped by 1 base and J by 2 bases, with 9 bases between them. This CDR3 has 15 residues. CDR1 and CDR2 (germline): MNHEY, SMNVEV (reference sequence).

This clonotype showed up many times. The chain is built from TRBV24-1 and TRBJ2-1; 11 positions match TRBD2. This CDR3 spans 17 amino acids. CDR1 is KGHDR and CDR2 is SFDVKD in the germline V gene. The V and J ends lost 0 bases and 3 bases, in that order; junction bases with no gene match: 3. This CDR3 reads CATSDLTSGSRYNEQFF. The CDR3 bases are TGTGCCACCAGTGATTTGACTAGCGGGAGCCGCTACAATGAGCAGTTCTTC.

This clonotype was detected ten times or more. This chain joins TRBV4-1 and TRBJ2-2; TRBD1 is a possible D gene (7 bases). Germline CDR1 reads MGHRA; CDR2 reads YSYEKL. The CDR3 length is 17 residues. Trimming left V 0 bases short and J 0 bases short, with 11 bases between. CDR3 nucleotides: TGCGCCAGCAGCCAAGATCAGGGGGGCGCGAACACCGGGGAGCTGTTTTTT. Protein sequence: CASSQDQGGANTGELFF.

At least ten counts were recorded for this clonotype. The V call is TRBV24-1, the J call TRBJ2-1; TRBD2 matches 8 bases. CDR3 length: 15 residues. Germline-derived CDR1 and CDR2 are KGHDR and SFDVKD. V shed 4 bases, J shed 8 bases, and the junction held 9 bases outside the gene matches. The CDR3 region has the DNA TGTGCCACCAGTGACCTTTCAGCGGGGGACTATGAGCAGTTCTTC. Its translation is CATSDLSAGDYEQFF.

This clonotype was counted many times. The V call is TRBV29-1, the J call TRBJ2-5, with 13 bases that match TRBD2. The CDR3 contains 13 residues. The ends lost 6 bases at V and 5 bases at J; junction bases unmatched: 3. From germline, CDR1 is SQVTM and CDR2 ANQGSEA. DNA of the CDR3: TGCAGCGTGGGGACTAGCGGGACGGAGACCCAGTACTTC. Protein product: CSVGTSGTETQYF.

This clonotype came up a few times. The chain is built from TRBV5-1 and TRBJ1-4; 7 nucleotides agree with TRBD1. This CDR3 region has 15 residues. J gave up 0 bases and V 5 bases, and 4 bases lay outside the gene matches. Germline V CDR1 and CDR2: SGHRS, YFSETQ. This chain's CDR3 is CASRRDRPTNEKLFF. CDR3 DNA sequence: TGCGCCAGCAGGAGGGACAGACCAACTAATGAAAAACTGTTTTTT.

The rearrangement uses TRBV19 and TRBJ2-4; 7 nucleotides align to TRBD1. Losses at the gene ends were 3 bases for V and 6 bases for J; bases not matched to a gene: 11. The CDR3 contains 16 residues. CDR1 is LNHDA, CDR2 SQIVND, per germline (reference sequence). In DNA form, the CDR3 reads TGTGCCAGTAGTATCCCGACGACAGGGATGGGAAACATTCAGTACTTC. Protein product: CASSIPTTGMGNIQYF.

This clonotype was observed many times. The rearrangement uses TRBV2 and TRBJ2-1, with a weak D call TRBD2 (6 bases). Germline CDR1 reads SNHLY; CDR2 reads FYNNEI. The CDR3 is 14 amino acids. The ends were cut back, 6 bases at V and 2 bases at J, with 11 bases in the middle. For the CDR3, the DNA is TGTGCCAGCAGGGAGGGGTCGGCCTACAATGAGCAGTTCTTC. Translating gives CASREGSAYNEQFF.

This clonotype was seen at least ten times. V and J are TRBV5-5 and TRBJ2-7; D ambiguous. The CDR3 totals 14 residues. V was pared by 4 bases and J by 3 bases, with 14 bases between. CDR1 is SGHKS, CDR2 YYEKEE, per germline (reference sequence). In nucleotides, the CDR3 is TGTGCCAGCAGCCCCGGACGCTACGTCTACGAGCAGTACTTC. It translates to CASSPGRYVYEQYF.

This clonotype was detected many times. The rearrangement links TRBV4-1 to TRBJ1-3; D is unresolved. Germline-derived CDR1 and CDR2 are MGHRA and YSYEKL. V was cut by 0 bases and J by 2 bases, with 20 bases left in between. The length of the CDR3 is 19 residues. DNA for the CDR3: TGCGCCAGCAGCCAAGAAGCGCTTGGCCGGATAGGACCTGGAAACACCATATATTTT. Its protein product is CASSQEALGRIGPGNTIYF.

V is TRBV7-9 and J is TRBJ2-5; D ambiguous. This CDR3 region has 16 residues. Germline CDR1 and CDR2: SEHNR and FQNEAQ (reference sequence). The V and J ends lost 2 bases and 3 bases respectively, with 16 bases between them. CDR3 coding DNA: TGTGCCAGCAGCTTACCGACCAACTGGGCGAAAGAGACCCAGTACTTC. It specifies CASSLPTNWAKETQYF.

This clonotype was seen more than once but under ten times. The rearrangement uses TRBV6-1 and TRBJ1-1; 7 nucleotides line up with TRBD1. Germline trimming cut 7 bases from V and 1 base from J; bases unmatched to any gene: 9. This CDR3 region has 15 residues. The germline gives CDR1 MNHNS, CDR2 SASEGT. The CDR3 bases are TGTGCCAGCAACCCGGGACAGACAAGGAACACTGAAGCTTTCTTT. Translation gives CASNPGQTRNTEAFF.